The T cell receptor beta chain under discussion was sequenced for a study of beta chain features in type 1 diabetes listed by TCRdb under 2018. For the study in its entirety: Mean age, gender distribution, total cell number and subset yield did not differ between patients and healthy donors. In the study, TCRB repertoires of sorted circulating CD4+ T cell subsets from recently diagnosed type 1 diabetes patients were compared with those of matched healthy donors. Naive and central memory subsets were obtained from all 28 donors, but regulatory and stem cell-like memory subsets were isolated from only 8 patients and 8 healthy donors. A total of 85 million to 140 million sorted cells were examined across all samples, and a strong correlation was observed between cell number per subset and RNA yield. Findings and caveats that apply to the study as a whole: Because cDNA rather than genomic DNA was sequenced, highly expressing activated cells could have been over-represented, although no difference in activation and CD3 levels was found between groups. Because the HLA sub-analyses included only small numbers of individuals, any influence of HLA type on TCRB rearrangement was left unresolved. PCR may preferentially amplify shorter templates, but because patient and control samples were amplified and corrected together, any resulting skew would affect both groups equally. A moderate but significant shortening of TCRB CDR3 length was observed in type 1 diabetes patients in all four CD4+ subsets. Fewer insertions and more nucleotide deletions at VDJ recombination sites were observed in patients with type 1 diabetes, implying thymic rearrangement abnormalities. The naive, central memory and regulatory TCRB repertoires appeared to resemble one another more closely among patients than among healthy donors.

V is pared back by 9 bases and J by 0 bases, with 6 bases lying between the germline termini. Its CDR3 holds 12 amino acids, cysteine through phenylalanine. Just the 36-base CDR3 DNA is kept, in frame starting at base 1. For CDR1 and CDR2, the germline V gene (reference sequence) lists MNHNY and SVGAGI. The entire amount of isolated RNA was reverse transcribed using the High Capacity cDNA Reverse Transcription Kit, so the sequenced TCRB transcripts were expressed ones. Deep immunoSEQ sequencing was performed on naive, central memory and regulatory T cell samples, with an average of approximately 4 million total reads per sample. After sorted cells were lysed in RLT buffer, RNA was extracted with DNase-treated RNeasy Micro or Mini kits, with the choice depending on cell number. To prevent cross-contamination, each cell subset was processed individually, whereas patient and healthy donor samples were processed jointly. The immunoSEQ multiplex PCR was used to amplify TCRB sequences from cDNA, yielding 87-bp fragments that span the CDR3 region. Sequencing of the amplicons was done on the Illumina HiSeq platform. Turning to the authors' computational methods: Synthetic template baselines were used to correct PCR bias computationally, reads within Hamming distance 2 were collapsed, and singletons that could not be merged were discarded. By aligning reads against IMGT, V, D and J genes, CDR3 length, and insertions or deletions at six rearrangement sites were assigned. Within each subset, clonotype counts were normalized to the number of sorted cells before true diversity and Gini coefficients were calculated with the tcR R package. The overlap coefficient, calculated on TCRB nucleotide sequences, was used to quantify repertoire sharing. In its TCRdb copy, this immuneACCESS table keeps in-frame sequences only and misses some clones. Where compared with another copy, unresolved V genes explain less than half of these, and the others have no known cause. D and trimming were read from the DNA, whereas the V and J calls and clone size are those reported in that table. Within this sample are 200,000 to 250,000 clones, with about 11% of them counted one time only. Clones ranked in the top ten supply about 1.2% of the sample.

Each donor gave one peripheral blood draw, approximately 100 mL on average, collected into heparinised tubes. Naive, central memory, regulatory and stem cell-like memory CD4+ T cells were sorted on a BD FACSAria II using a panel including CD45RO, CCR7, CD25, CD127, CD95 and CD27. All sorted populations exceeded 95% purity. PBMCs were isolated immediately by Lymphoprep density gradient centrifugation and stained directly without culture. So that batch effects would be minimized, each experiment stained and sorted samples in pairs, pairing one healthy donor with one patient. With regard to this clone: Its antigen specificity is not known. Nothing much larger sits one base from this clone, and base qualities are not available.

The sample comprised central memory CD4+ T cells from blood. The rearranged segments are TRBV6-6 and TRBJ2-1, and TRBD2 may be the D gene, going by 6 matching bases. This TCR was recovered from a man between 18 and 35 years old in good health. The encoded CDR3 is CASSGSYNEQFF. The DNA is TGTGCCAGTAGCGGCTCCTACAATGAGCAGTTCTTC.